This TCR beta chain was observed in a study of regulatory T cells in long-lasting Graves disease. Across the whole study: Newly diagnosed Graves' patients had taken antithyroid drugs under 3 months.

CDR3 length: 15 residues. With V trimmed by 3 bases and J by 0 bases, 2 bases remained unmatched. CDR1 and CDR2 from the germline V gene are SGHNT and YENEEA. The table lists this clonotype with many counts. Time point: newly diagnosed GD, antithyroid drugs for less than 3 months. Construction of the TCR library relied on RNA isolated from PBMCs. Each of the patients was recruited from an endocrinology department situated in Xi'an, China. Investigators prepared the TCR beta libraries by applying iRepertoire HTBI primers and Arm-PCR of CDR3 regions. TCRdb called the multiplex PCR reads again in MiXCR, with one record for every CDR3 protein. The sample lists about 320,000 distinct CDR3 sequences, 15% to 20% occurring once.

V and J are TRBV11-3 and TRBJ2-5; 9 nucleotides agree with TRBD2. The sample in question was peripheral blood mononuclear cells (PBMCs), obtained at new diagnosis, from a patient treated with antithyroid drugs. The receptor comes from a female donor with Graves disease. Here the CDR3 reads CASSFLAGYQETQYF. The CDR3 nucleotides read TGTGCCAGCAGCTTCCTAGCGGGGTACCAAGAGACCCAGTACTTC.